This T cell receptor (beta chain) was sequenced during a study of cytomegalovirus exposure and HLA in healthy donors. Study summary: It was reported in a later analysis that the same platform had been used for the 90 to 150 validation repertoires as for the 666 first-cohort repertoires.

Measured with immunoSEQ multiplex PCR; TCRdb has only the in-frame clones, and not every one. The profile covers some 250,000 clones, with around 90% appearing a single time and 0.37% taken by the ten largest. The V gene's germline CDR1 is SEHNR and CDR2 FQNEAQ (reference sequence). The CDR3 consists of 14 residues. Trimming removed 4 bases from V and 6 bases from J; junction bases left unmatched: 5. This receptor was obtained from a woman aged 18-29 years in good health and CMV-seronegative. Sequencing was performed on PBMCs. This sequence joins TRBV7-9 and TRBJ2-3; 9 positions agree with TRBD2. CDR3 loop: CASSSRGGADTQYF. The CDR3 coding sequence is TGTGCCAGCAGCTCCCGCGGGGGGGCTGATACGCAGTATTTT.